Given below is one T cell receptor (beta chain) in context. Its specificity is not known. Profiling relied on immunoSEQ multiplex PCR, and the TCRdb table lists in-frame clones only, not all of them. This table holds about 64,000 clones, 90% to 95% found once. These data originate in a study of cytomegalovirus exposure and HLA in healthy donors. Study results and caveats: Published work reported that the classifier diagnosed cytomegalovirus status with high specificity and sensitivity. Whilst most TCR sequences proved rare, a subset of public TCRs occurred across many donors. The study listed about 150 cytomegalovirus-associated TCR beta chains.

V shed 8 bases and J 2 bases; nucleotides not matched to a gene: 10. The CDR3 runs to 15 residues. Germline V gene sequence: CDR1 MNHNY, CDR2 SVGAGI (reference sequence). The donors were members of the roughly 120-subject validation cohort (separate from the roughly 660-subject first cohort). The genes are TRBV6-6 and TRBJ2-5, with 8 nucleotides matching TRBD2. Sequencing used PBMCs. This sequence was found in a young woman in good health and CMV-seropositive. CDR3 in DNA: TGTGCCAGCGGGAAGTTAGCGGGATCACAAGAGACCCAGTACTTC. This codes for CASGKLAGSQETQYF.